The sequence of this TCR beta chain was determined in a study of Ad26.COV2.S vaccination and SARS-CoV-2 variants (TCRdb year 2021). A note on the overall study: Vaccine-arm donors came from COV1001, a multicentre, randomized, double-blind, placebo-controlled phase I-IIa trial of Ad26.COV2.S in healthy adults. Sequencing of the TCRbeta repertoire served to evaluate the specificity and breadth of SARS-CoV-2-reactive T cell receptors following Ad26.COV2.S vaccination. A total of approximately 30 samples were included in the TCR-sequenced set, comprising about 20 Ad26.COV2.S vaccine recipients, 5 placebo recipients and 8 SARS-CoV-2 convalescent individuals. Ad26.COV2.S was administered intramuscularly at a dose of 5x10^10 or 1x10^11 viral particles, either as one shot or as two shots given 56 days apart. Investigators remained blinded to trial group allocation during experiments and outcome assessment. Participants in the trial were split at random into five groups of five each, receiving low-dose or high-dose Ad26.COV2.S once or twice, or else placebo on both occasions.

This sample's treatment or condition label indicates: 15 to 20 received Ad26.COV2.S at low or high dose, single or two shots; about five received placebo; per-sample allocation not given. For vaccine and placebo recipients, repertoires were sequenced using samples collected on day 63 after the first injection. In Cohort 1b, about two dozen adults aged 18-55 years were enrolled at a single site in Boston, USA, between 29 July and 7 August 2020. Ad26.COV2.S was a replication-incompetent adenovirus type 26 vector that expressed a prefusion-stabilized SARS-CoV-2 spike protein derived from the original Wuhan strain. The CDR3 starts with the cysteine, ends with the phenylalanine, and has 12 residues. The retained sequence is limited to the CDR3, 36 bases, with the frame set at the first base. The junction carries 10 bases between V and J, which are trimmed by 6 bases and 8 bases respectively. The germline V gene specifies SGHAT as CDR1 and FQNNGV as CDR2.

The immunoSEQ Assay was the method used to sequence TCRbeta CDR3 regions. After extraction, genomic DNA underwent amplification by bias-controlled multiplex PCR, followed by high-throughput sequencing. The published analysis was carried out like this. To quantify the absolute abundance of every unique TCRbeta CDR3 region, sequences were collapsed and filtered. Usable DNA was measured by amplifying reference genes present in all nucleated cells, and TCRbeta template counts were normalized to that usable DNA to estimate T cell fraction. Repertoire TCRs were annotated as SARS-CoV-2-specific when V gene, CDR3 amino acid sequence and J gene were exactly matched to a known reactive TCR set. The reference SARS-CoV-2 TCR set was obtained from MIRA and was filtered for enrichment in COVID-19-positive ImmuneCODE repertoires, whereby public or cross-reactive TCRs were removed. Using the MIRA antigens, annotated TCRs were further analysed by specific ORF or by position within an ORF. Depth was the summed frequency of annotated unique rearrangements, while breadth was defined as annotated unique rearrangements over total unique productive rearrangements. Two-sided Wilcoxon rank-sum tests were used to compare TCR breadth between groups. TCRdb retrieved this table from immuneACCESS and kept in-frame rearrangements only. Not all clones are present; in checked studies, unresolved V genes account for under half, and no reason is known for the remainder. V and J calls and clone size come straight from that table; D and trimming were deduced from the DNA. A total of fewer than 900,000 clones appear in this sample, roughly nine tenths of them only once. Of the sample, around 1.5% falls within the top ten clones.

Findings and caveats that apply to the study as a whole: The authors noted that the TCR breadth and depth analyses may have underestimated total T cell responses. After vaccination, substantial breadth of spike-specific CD8+ and CD4+ T cell responses was reported. Ad26.COV2.S recipients had higher spike-specific TCR breadth than placebo recipients (P = 0.0014). Vaccine and placebo recipients had comparable non-spike TCR breadth, which fits with the vaccine containing only spike. The study was not powered to compare responses between vaccine doses or regimens.

Comment on this clone: Its recognized antigen is unknown. The input lacks base qualities; no much larger clone sits a single base away.

The chain employs TRBV11-2 and TRBJ1-4; the D gene lacks a confident call. Sample: peripheral blood, taken in a trial of Ad26.COV2.S vaccine versus placebo. This TCR was sampled from a person between 18 and 65 years old who received the Ad26.COV2.S COVID-19 vaccine or a placebo. The nucleotides are TGTGCCAGCAGTGGAGGGTACGAAAAACTGTTTTTT. Its protein is CASSGGYEKLFF.